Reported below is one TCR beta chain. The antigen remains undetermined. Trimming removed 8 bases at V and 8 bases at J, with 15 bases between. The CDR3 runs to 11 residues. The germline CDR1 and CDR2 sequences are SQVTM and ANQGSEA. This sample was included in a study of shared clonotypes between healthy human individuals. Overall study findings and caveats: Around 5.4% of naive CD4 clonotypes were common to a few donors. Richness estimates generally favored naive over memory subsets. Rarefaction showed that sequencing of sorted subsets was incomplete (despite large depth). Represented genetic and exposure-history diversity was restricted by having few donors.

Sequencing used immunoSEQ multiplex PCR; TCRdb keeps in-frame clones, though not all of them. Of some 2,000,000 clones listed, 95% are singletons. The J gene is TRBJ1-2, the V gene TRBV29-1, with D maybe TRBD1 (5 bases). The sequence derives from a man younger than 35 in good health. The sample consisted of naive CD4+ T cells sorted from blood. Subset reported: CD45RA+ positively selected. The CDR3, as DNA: TGCAGCCTCGGGGGACCCAACGGCTACACCTTC. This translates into CSLGGPNGYTF.